This TCR beta chain was captured by sequencing in a study of T-cell memory formation after mild COVID-19. Broader study findings: Researchers report contracting CD4+ clones mostly in CM and EM, with CD8+ clones in EMRA. CD4/CD8 balance held among clones contracting day 15 to 85, and later expanders leaned CD4+. Prior to infection, memory already included some responding clones, suggesting cross-reactive memory joined.

cDNA libraries for TCR alpha and TCR beta, carrying sample barcodes and UMIs, came from 5'RACE with constant-segment primers. MiXCR was run by TCRdb on the 5' RACE reads, yielding one entry per CDR3 protein. The sample records about 88,000 distinct CDR3 sequences, approximately 25% being singletons. The CDR3 loop spans 14 amino acids. The V gene's germline CDR1 is MNHEY and CDR2 SMNVEV (reference sequence). Deletions cut 8 bases from V and 0 bases from J, with 8 bases between. This clonotype was counted between two and nine times. What it binds is not known. The chain employs TRBV27 and TRBJ1-6, with D uncertain. Sequenced input: PBMCs or a T cell subset sorted from them (not recorded which). This TCR derives from a man aged 18 to 30 who had mild COVID-19 (a few samples of this study predate the infection). Cell type and time point are not known. DNA of the CDR3: TGTGCCAGCGGGTACCCCTCCTATAATTCACCCCTCCACTTT. Its translation: CASGYPSYNSPLHF.